A single sample gave rise to the 12 T cell receptor beta chains below, sequenced in a study of blood T cells in healthy people across ages. PCR was performed a second time for about 7 to 11 cycles using a sample-barcoded 5' primer and a J-beta primer mix. TCRdb independently ran MiXCR on the 5' RACE reads; one entry per CDR3 protein. The data hold approximately 690,000 distinct CDR3 sequences, with under 65% observed a single time. The sequencing input was blood. The receptors originated from a man aged 55 to 70 in good health.

The gene calls are TRBV27 and TRBJ2-7; D assignment may be TRBD1 or TRBD2 (7 bases each). From germline, CDR1 is MNHEY and CDR2 SMNVEV (reference sequence). V was trimmed by 6 bases and J by 3 bases, leaving 18 bases between them. This CDR3 has 15 amino acids. CDR3 coding DNA: TGTGCCAGCAGACCCAAGCCAGGGGGGGTCTACGAGCAGTACTTC. It codes for CASRPKPGGVYEQYF.

The sample holds a few counts of this clonotype. The junction departs from germline at one end; a sequencing error may be responsible. CDR3 sequence: CASNYRGGEQYF. As DNA, the CDR3 is TGTGCCAGCAATTACAGGGGGGGCGAGCAGTACTTC. The V call is TRBV6-5, the J call TRBJ2-7; the D gene is possibly TRBD1 (8 bases). The CDR3 runs 12 residues. Germline CDR1 is MNHEY and CDR2 is SVGAGI.

The chain is built from TRBV6-5 and TRBJ1-2, with D possibly matching TRBD1 (5 bases). Trimming took 0 bases from V and 3 from J, leaving 11 bases between them. Germline V lookup: CDR1 MNHEY, CDR2 SVGAGI. The CDR3 extends over 15 amino acids. As DNA, the CDR3 is TGTGCCAGCAGTTACTCCAGGGACCGATACTATGGCTACACCTTC. Amino acids: CASSYSRDRYYGYTF.

This clonotype was counted many times. This rearrangement joins TRBV11-2 to TRBJ2-1, with D maybe TRBD1 (6 bases). From germline, CDR1 is SGHAT and CDR2 FQNNGV. The CDR3 consists of 13 residues. Trimming cost V 5 bases and J 5 bases, with 10 bases left between them. CDR3 loop: CASSLDRNNEQFF. The DNA for the CDR3 is TGTGCCAGCAGCCTGGACAGAAACAATGAGCAGTTCTTC. The complete variable domain, with remaining parts taken from reference TRBV11-2 and TRBJ2-1, reads EAGVAQSPRYKIIEKRQSVAFWCNPISGHATLYWYQQILGQGPKLLIQFQNNGVVDDSQLPKDRFSAERLKGVDSTLKIQPAKLEDSAVYLCASSLDRNNEQFFGPGTRLTVL.

The rearrangement joins TRBV27 to TRBJ2-3, with D perhaps TRBD1 (5 bases). This CDR3 region has 13 residues. Trimming stripped 6 bases from V and 5 bases from J, with 12 bases between. Germline CDR1 MNHEY, CDR2 SMNVEV (reference sequence). The DNA of the CDR3 is TGTGCCAGCAGGGCCAGGGTTGTAGATACGCAGTATTTT. Protein sequence: CASRARVVDTQYF.

The chain is built from TRBV4-2 and TRBJ2-3, with TRBD2 matching 13 bases. Germline V gene lookup returns CDR1 LGHNA and CDR2 YNFKEQ. The CDR3 is made up of 16 amino acids. V trimming: 7 bases; J trimming: 2 bases; junction bases outside the gene matches: 6. In DNA, the CDR3 is TGTGCCAGCAAAAGGACTAGCGGGGGAGCCACAGATACGCAGTATTTT. Amino acid sequence: CASKRTSGGATDTQYF.

The V call is TRBV24-1, the J call TRBJ2-2; 12 nucleotides line up with TRBD2. The CDR3 extends over 19 amino acids. The germline CDR1 and CDR2 sequences are KGHDR and SFDVKD. V shed 4 bases, J shed 3 bases, and the junction held 11 bases outside the gene matches. CDR3 protein: CATSEPSSGGALYTGELFF. The CDR3 coding sequence is TGTGCCACCAGTGAACCCTCTAGCGGGGGGGCCCTATACACCGGGGAGCTGTTTTTT.

The chain recombines TRBV6-5 with TRBJ2-7; TRBD2 matches at 11 bases. Per germline, CDR1 MNHEY and CDR2 SVGAGI. J lost 4 bases, V lost 10 bases, and 6 bases had no gene match. The CDR3 length is 13 residues. The CDR3 spells CATSGTSGYEQYF. The DNA for the CDR3 is TGTGCCACCTCCGGGACTAGCGGTTACGAGCAGTACTTC.

V gene TRBV5-1 combines with J gene TRBJ2-2; 11 bases agree with TRBD2. The CDR3 sequence is 17 residues long. CDR1 and CDR2 from the germline V gene are SGHRS and YFSETQ. The V gene end was trimmed by 2 bases and the J gene end by 1 base; junction bases not matched to a gene: 4. The CDR3 DNA follows: TGCGCCAGCAGCTTAACTAGCGGGGGAAAGAACACCGGGGAGCTGTTTTTT. Translation: CASSLTSGGKNTGELFF.

The chain uses TRBV7-2 and TRBJ2-3; either TRBD1 or TRBD2 may fit D (6 bases each). The CDR3 runs 18 residues. V was trimmed by 10 bases and J by 0 bases, leaving 26 bases between them. Germline loops: CDR1 SGHTA, CDR2 FQGNSA. The CDR3, as DNA: TGTGCCAAACCGGGACCGGGGGCCGTTCCTTTTAGCACAGATACGCAGTATTTT. Amino acids: CAKPGPGAVPFSTDTQYF.

The chain couples TRBV12-3 or TRBV12-4 to TRBJ2-3, with D maybe TRBD2 (6 bases). V was shortened by 5 bases and J by 6 bases, with 18 bases between the two germline ends. This CDR3 spans 15 amino acids. The CDR3 reads CASSPRGVPADTQYF. CDR3 nucleotide sequence: TGTGCCAGCAGTCCCCGCGGGGTCCCGGCGGATACGCAGTATTTT.

This clonotype was seen only a few times. V gene TRBV2 combines with J gene TRBJ2-5, with D possibly being TRBD2 (6 bases). V lost 4 bases to trimming and J lost 11 bases, with 14 bases between them. Looked up from germline, CDR1 is SNHLY and CDR2 is FYNNEI. There are 12 residues in the CDR3. The CDR3 DNA sequence: TGTGCCAGCAGTGGGGACTCCGATTGGCAGTACTTC. It is translated as CASSGDSDWQYF.